One sample yielded the 3 T cell receptor beta chains listed below, sequenced in a study of chemoradiotherapy in HPV16-positive cancers. Repertoires were generated with immunoSEQ multiplex PCR, while TCRdb's copy carries only in-frame clones and drops some. Of under 40,000 clones listed, 89% are singletons. Sequencing used blood, obtained from a patient who underwent chemoradiotherapy. Receptor source: a human donor with HPV-associated anogenital cancer.

The chain links TRBV6-6 to TRBJ1-2, with 9 bases aligning to TRBD1. The V gene's germline CDR1 is MNHNY and CDR2 SVGAGI (reference sequence). The CDR3 is made up of 15 amino acids. V was clipped by 5 bases and J by 6 bases; unmatched bases: 10. The CDR3 here is CASSPLDRGEHGYTF. The CDR3 nucleotides read TGTGCCAGCAGTCCCTTGGACAGGGGTGAACATGGCTACACCTTC.

The CDR3 loop is CASSAGGINEQYF. The CDR3 region has the DNA TGCGCCAGCAGCGCAGGGGGGATTAACGAGCAGTACTTC. The chain is built from TRBV5-1 and TRBJ2-7; D is perhaps TRBD1 (7 bases). The germline V and J ends were trimmed by 4 bases and 5 bases, with 13 bases remaining between them. CDR1 is SGHRS, CDR2 YFSETQ, per germline. The CDR3 sequence is 13 residues long.

The chain uses TRBV5-1 and TRBJ1-2; possibly TRBD1 for D (5 bases). CDR1 is SGHRS, CDR2 YFSETQ, per germline. The V and J ends lost 3 bases and 8 bases respectively, with 14 bases between them. The CDR3 covers 13 residues. The CDR3 sequence: CASSYQGSEGYTF. The DNA of the CDR3 is TGCGCCAGCAGCTACCAGGGTAGCGAGGGCTACACCTTC.